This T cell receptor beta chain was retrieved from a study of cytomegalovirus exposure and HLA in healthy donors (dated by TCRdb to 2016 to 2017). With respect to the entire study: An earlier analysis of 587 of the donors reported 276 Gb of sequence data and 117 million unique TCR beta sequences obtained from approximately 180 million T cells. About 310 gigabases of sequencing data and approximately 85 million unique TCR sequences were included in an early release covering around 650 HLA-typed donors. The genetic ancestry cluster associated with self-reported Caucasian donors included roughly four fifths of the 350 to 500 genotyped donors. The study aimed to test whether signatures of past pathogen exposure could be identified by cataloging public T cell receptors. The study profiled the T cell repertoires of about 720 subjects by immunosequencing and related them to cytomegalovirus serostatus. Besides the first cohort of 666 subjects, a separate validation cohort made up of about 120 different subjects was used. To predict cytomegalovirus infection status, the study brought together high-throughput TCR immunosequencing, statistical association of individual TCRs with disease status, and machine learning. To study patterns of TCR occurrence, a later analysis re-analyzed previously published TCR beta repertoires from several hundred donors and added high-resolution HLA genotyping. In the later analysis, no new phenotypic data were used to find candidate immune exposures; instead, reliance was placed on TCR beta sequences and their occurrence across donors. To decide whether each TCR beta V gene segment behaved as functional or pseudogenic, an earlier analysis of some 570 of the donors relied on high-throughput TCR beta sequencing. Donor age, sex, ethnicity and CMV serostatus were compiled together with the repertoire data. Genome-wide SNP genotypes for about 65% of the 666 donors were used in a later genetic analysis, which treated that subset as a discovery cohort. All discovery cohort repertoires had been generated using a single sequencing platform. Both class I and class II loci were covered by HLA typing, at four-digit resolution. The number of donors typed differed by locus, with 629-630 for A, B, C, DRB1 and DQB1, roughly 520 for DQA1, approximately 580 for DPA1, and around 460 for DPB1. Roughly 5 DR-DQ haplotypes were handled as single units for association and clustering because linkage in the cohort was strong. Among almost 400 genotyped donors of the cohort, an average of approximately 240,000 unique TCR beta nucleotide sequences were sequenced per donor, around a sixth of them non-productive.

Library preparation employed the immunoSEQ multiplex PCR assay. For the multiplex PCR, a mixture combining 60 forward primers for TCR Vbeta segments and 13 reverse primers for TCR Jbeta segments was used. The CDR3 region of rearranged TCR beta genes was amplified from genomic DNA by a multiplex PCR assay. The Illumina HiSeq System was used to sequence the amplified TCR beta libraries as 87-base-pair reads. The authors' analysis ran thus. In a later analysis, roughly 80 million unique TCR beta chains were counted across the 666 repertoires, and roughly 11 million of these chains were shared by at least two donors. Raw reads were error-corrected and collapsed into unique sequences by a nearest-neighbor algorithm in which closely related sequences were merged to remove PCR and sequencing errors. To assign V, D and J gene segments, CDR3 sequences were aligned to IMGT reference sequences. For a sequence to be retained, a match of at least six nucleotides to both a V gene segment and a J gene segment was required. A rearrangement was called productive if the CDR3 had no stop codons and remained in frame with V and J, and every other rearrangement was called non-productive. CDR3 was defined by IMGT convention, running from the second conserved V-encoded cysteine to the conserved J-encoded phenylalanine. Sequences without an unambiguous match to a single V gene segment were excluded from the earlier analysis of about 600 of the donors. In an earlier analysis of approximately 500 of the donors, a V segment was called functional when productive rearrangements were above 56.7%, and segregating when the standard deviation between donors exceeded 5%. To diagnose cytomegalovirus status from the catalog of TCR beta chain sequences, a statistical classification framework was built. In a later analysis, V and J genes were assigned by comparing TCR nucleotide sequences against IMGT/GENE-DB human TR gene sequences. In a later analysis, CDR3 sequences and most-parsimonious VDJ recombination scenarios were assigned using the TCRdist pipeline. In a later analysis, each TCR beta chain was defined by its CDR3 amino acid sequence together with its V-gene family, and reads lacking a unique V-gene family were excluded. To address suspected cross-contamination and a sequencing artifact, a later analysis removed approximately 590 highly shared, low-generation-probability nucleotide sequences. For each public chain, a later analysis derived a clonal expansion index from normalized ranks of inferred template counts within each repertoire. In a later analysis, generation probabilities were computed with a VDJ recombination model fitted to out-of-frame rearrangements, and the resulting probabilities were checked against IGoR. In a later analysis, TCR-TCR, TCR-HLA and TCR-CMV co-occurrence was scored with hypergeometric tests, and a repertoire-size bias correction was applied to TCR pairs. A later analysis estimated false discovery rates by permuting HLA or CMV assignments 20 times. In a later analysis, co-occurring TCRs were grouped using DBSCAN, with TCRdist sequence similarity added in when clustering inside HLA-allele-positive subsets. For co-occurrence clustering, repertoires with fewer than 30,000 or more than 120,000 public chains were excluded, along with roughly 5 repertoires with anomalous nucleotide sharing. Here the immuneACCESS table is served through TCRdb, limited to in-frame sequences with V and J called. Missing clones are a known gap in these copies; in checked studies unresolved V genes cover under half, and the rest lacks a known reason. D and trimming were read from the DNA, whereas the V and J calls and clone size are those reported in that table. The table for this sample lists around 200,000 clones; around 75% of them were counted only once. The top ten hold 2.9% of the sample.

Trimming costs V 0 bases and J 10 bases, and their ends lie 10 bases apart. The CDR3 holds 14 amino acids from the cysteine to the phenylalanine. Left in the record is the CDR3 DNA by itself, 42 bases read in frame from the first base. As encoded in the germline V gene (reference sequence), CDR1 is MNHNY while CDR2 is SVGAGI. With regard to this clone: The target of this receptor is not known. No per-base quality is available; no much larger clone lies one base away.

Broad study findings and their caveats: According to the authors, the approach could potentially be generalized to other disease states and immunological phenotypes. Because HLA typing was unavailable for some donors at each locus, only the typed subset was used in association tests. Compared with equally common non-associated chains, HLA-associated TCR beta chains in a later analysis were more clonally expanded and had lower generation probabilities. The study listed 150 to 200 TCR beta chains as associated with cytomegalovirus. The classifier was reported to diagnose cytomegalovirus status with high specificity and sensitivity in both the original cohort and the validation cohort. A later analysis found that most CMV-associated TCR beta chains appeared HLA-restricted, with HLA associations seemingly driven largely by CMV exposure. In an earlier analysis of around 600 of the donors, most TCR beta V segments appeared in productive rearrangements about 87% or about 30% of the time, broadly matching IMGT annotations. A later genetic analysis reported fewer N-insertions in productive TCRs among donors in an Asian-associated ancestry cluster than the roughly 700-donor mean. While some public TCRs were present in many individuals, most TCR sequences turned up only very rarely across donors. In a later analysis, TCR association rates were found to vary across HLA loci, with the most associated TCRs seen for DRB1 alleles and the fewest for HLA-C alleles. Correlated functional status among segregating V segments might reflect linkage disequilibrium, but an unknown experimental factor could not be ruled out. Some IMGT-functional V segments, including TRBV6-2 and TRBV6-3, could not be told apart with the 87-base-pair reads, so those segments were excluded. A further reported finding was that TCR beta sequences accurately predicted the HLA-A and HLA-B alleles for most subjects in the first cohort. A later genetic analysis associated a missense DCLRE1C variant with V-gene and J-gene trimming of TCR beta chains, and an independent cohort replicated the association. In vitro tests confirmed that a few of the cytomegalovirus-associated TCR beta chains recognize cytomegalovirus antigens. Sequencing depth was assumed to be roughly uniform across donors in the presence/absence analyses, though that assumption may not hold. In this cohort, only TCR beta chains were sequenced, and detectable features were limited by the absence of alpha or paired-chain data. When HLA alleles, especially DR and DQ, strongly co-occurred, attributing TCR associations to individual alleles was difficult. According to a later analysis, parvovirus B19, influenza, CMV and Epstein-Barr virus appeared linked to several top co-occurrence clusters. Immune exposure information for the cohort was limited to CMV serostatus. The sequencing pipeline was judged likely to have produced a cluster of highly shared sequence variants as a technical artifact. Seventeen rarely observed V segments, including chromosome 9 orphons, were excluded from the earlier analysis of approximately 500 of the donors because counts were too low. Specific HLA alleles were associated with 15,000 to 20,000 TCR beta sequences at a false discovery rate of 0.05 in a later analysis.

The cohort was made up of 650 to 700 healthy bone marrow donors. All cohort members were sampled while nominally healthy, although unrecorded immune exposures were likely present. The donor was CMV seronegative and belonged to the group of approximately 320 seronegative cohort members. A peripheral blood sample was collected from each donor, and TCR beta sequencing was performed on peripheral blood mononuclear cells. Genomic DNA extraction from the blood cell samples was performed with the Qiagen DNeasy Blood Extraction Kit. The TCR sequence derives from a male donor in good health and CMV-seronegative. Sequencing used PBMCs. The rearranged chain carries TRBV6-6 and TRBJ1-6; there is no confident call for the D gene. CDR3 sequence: CASSYSRVSSPLHF. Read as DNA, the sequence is TGTGCCAGCAGTTACTCGCGGGTATCCTCACCCCTCCACTTT.